The clone carrying this T cell receptor (beta chain) was observed a handful of times. Antigen specificity is unknown. The CDR3 spans 14 residues. Germline CDR1 is ENHRY and CDR2 is SYGVKD. The ends lost 7 bases at V and 5 bases at J; junction bases unmatched: 8. For the second PCR, which ran for about 6 to 12 cycles, a sample-barcoded 5' primer and a J-beta primer mix were used. Tagging of each cDNA molecule was performed by a template-switch adaptor with 12 random nucleotides. Individual samples furnished no less than 2.5 million CDR3-containing paired-end reads apiece. A single record per CDR3 protein comes from TCRdb applying MiXCR to the 5' RACE reads. The sample consists of approximately 1,100,000 distinct CDR3 sequences, 45% of them appearing once. This entry belongs to a study of blood T cells in healthy people across ages. Whole-study context: Template switching recovered approximately one barcoded beta molecule for every two T cells. Regarding the study as a whole: TCR beta diversity per million T cells fell roughly linearly with age.

The sequence came from a woman in her sixties in good health. Sequenced input: blood. The chain carries TRBV10-3 and TRBJ1-1; 9 positions match TRBD1. The CDR3 sequence: CAITDRGLGTEAFF. CDR3 DNA sequence: TGTGCCATCACGGACAGGGGTTTAGGAACTGAAGCTTTCTTT.